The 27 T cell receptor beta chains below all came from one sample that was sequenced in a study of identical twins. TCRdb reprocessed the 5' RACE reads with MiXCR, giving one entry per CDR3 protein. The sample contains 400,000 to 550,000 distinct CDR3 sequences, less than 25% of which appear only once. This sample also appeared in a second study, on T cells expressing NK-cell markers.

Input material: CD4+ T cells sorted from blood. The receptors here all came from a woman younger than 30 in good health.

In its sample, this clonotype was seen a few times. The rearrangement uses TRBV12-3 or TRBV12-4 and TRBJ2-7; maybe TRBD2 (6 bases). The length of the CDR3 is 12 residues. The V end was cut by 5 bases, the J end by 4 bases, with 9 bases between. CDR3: CASSVRGYEQYF. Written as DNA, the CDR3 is TGTGCCAGCAGTGTACGGGGGTACGAGCAGTACTTC.

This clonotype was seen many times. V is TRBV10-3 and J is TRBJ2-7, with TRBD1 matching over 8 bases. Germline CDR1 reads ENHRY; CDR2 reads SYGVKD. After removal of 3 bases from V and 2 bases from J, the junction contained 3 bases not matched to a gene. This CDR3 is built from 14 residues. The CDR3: CAISEVTGAYEQYF. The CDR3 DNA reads TGTGCCATCAGTGAAGTGACAGGGGCCTACGAGCAGTACTTC.

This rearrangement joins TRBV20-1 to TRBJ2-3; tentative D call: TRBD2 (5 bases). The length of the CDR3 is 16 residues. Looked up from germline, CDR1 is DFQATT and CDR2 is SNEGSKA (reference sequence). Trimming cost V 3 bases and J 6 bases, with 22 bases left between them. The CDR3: CSASTLREAVTDTQYF. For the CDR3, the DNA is TGCAGTGCTAGCACGCTCCGTGAAGCGGTAACTGATACGCAGTATTTT.

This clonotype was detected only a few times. CDR3 amino acids: CSGLLRQQETQYF. The CDR3 nucleotides read TGCAGCGGCCTCCTTCGGCAGCAAGAGACCCAGTACTTC. The V and J genes are TRBV29-1 and TRBJ2-5; D gene unclear. Between the trimmed V and J ends, which lost 7 bases and 2 bases, there was a span of 14 bases. The CDR3 is 13 residues long. Germline V gene sequence: CDR1 SQVTM, CDR2 ANQGSEA.

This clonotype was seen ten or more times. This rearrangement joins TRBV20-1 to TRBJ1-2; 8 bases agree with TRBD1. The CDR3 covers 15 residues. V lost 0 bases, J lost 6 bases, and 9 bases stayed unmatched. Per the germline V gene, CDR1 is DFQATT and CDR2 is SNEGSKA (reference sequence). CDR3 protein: CSAREPTGDRHGYTF. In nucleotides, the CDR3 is TGCAGTGCTAGAGAACCGACAGGGGATAGACATGGCTACACCTTC.

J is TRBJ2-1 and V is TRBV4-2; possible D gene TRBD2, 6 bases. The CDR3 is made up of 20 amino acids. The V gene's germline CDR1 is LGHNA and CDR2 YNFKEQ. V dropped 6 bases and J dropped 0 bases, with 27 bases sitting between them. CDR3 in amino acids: CASRETGTATTPSSYNEQFF. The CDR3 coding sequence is TGTGCCAGCAGGGAAACCGGGACTGCTACCACCCCGAGCTCCTACAATGAGCAGTTCTTC.

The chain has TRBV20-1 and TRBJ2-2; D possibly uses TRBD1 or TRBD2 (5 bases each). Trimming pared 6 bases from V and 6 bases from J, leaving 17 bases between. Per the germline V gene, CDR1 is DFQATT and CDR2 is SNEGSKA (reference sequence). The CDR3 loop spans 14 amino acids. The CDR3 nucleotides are TGCAGTGCCTATCCCGGGGCCGGGGCCGGGGAGCTGTTTTTT. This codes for CSAYPGAGAGELFF.

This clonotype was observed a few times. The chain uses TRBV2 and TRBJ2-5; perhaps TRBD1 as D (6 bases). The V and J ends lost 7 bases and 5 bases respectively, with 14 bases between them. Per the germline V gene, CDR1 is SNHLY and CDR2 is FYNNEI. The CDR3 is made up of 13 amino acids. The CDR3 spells CASMGQGLETQYF. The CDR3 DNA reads TGTGCCAGCATGGGTCAGGGGCTGGAGACCCAGTACTTC.

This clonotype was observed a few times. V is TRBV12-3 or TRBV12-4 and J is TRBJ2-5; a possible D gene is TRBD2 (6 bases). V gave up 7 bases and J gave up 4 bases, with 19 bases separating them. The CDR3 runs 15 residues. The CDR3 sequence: CASTPGTFSRETQYF. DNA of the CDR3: TGTGCCAGCACCCCGGGGACTTTCTCCAGAGAGACCCAGTACTTC.

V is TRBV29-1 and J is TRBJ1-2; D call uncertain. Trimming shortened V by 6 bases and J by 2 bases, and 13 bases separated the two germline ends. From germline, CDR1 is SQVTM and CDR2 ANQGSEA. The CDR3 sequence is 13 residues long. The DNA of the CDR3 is TGCAGCGTCTTCCCCGACCCGAACTATGGCTACACCTTC. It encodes CSVFPDPNYGYTF.

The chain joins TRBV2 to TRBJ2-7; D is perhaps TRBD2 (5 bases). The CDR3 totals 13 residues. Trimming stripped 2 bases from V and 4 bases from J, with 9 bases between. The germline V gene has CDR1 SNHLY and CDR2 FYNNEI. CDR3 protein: CASSEWERYEQYF. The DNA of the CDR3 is TGTGCCAGCAGTGAATGGGAGAGATACGAGCAGTACTTC. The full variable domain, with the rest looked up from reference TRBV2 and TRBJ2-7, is EPEVTQTPSHQVTQMGQEVILRCVPISNHLYFYWYRQILGQKVEFLVSFYNNEISEKSEIFDDQFSVERPDGSNFTLKIRSTKLEDSAMYFCASSEWERYEQYFGPGTRLTVT.

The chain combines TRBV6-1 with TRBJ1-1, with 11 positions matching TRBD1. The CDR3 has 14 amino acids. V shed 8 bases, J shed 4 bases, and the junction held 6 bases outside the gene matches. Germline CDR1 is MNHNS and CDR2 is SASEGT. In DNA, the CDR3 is TGTGCCAGCGGGACCGGGACAGGGGGCACTGAAGCTTTCTTT. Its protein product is CASGTGTGGTEAFF.

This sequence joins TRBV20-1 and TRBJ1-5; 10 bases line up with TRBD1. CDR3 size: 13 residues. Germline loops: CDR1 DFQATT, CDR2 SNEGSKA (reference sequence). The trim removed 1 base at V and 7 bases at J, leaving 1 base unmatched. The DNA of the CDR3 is TGCAGTGCTAGAGGACAGGGGGCACAGCCCCAGCATTTT. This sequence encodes CSARGQGAQPQHF.

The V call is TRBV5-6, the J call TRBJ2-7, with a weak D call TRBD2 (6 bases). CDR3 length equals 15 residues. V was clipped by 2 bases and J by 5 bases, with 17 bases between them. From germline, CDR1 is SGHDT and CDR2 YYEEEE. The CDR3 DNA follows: TGTGCCAGCAGCTTTAGAGGGCGGGGTGAGGACGAGCAGTACTTC. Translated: CASSFRGRGEDEQYF.

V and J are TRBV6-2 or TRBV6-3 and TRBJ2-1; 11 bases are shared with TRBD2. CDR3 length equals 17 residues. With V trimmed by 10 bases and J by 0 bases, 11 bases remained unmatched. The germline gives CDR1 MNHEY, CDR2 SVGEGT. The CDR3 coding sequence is TGTGCCACCAGAAAGGGGACTAGCGGTAGCTCCTACAATGAGCAGTTCTTC. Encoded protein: CATRKGTSGSSYNEQFF.

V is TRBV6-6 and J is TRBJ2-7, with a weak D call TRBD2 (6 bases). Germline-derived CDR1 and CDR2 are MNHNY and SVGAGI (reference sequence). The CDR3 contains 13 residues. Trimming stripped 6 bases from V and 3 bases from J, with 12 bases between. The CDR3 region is CASRSGVDYEQYF. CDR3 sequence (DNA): TGTGCCAGCAGGTCGGGGGTTGACTACGAGCAGTACTTC.

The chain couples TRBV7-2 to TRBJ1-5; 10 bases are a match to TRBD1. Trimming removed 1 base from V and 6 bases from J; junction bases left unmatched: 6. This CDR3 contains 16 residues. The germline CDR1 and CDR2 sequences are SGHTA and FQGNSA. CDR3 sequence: CASSLVGGQGSQPQHF. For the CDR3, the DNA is TGTGCCAGCAGCTTAGTTGGGGGACAGGGGAGTCAGCCCCAGCATTTT.

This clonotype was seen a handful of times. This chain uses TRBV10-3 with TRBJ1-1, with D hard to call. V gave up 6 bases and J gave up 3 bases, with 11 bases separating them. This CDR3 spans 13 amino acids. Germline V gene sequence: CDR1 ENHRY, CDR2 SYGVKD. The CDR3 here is CAISGSLDTEAFF. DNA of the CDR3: TGTGCCATCAGCGGGAGCCTGGACACTGAAGCTTTCTTT.

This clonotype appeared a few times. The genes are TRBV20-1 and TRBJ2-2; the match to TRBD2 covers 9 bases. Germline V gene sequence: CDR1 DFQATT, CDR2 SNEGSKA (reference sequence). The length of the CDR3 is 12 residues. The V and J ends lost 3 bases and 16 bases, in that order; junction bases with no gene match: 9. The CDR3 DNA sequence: TGCAGTGCTAGTGACCTAGCGGGGTATCAGTTTTTT. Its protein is CSASDLAGYQFF.

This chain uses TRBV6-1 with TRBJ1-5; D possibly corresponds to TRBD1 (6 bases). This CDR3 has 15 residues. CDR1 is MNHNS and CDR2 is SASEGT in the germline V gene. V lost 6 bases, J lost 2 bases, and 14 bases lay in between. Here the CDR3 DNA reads TGTGCCAGCAGACCACAGGGTCTTGGCAATCAGCCCCAGCATTTT. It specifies CASRPQGLGNQPQHF.

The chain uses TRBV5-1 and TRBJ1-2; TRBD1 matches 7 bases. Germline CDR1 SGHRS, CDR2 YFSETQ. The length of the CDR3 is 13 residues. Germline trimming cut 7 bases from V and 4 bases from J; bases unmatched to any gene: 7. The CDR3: CASAPRDSYGYTF. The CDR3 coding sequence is TGCGCCAGCGCCCCCCGGGACAGCTATGGCTACACCTTC. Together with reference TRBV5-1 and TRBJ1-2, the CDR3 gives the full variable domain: KAGVTQTPRYLIKTRGQQVTLSCSPISGHRSVSWYQQTPGQGLQFLFEYFSETQRNKGNFPGRFSGRQFSNSRSEMNVSTLELGDSALYLCASAPRDSYGYTFGSGTRLTVV.

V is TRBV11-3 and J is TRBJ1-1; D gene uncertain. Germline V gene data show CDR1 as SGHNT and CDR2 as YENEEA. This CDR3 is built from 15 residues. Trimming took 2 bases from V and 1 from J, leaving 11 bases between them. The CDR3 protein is CASSLHGRSNTEAFF. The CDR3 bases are TGTGCCAGCAGCTTACACGGGAGGTCGAACACTGAAGCTTTCTTT. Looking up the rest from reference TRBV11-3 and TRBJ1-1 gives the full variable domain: EAGVVQSPRYKIIEKKQPVAFWCNPISGHNTLYWYLQNLGQGPELLIRYENEEAVDDSQLPKDRFSAERLKGVDSTLKIQPAELGDSAVYLCASSLHGRSNTEAFFGQGTRLTVV.

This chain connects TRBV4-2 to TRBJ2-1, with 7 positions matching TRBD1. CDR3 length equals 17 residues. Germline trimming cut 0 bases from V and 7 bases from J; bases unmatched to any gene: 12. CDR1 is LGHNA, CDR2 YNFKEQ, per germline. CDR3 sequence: CASSQEKGRQGRNEQFF. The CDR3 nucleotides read TGTGCCAGCAGCCAAGAGAAGGGTAGACAGGGTAGGAATGAGCAGTTCTTC.

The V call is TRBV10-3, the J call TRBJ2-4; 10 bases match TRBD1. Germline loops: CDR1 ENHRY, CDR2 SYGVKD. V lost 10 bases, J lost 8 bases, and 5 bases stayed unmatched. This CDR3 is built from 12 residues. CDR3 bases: TGTGCCACCGCGGGGACAGGGGACATTCAGTACTTC. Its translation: CATAGTGDIQYF.

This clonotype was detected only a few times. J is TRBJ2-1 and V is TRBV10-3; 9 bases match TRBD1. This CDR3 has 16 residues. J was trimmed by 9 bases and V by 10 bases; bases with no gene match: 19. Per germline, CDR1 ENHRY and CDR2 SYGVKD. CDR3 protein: CATHPNRDRVVGEQFF. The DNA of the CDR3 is TGTGCCACGCACCCAAACCGGGACAGGGTTGTCGGTGAGCAGTTCTTC.

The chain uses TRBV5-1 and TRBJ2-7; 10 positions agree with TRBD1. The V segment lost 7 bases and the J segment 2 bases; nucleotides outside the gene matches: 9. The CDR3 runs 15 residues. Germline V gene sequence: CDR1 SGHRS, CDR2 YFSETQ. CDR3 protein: CASGPGDRGAYEQYF. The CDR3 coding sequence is TGCGCCAGCGGACCCGGGGACAGGGGAGCCTACGAGCAGTACTTC.

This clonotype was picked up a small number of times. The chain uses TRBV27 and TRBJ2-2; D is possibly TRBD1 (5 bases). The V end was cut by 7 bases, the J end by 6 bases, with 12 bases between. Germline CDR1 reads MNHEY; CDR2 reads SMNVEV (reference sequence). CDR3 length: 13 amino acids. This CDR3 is CASTSQASGELFF. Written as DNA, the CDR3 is TGTGCCAGCACTTCACAGGCCTCCGGGGAGCTGTTTTTT.